A selection of T cell receptor beta chains follows, all from one sample in a study of T cell clones after liver transplantation. The method was immunoSEQ multiplex PCR; TCRdb's version includes in-frame clones alone and lacks a portion of them. The table lists approximately 71,000 clones, around 93% of them singletons. The specimen was CD4+ T cells from blood, collected less than 27 months after liver transplant. The receptors here all came from a human patient who received a liver transplant. The graft donor may account for some of the T cells. The CDR3 runs from the conserved cysteine through the conserved F or W. D genes are given only for firm matches. A row's size may be missing; if present it is once, few, many or a size class.

>TRBV6-1|-|-|TRBJ1-2
TGTGCCAGCAGTGAAGCGAGCAGGGCCTACTATGGCTACACCTTC
CASSEASRAYYGYTF
>TRBV7-2|-|-|TRBJ2-2
TGTGCCAGCAGCTTAGCGCGGGCGGAGAACACCGGGGAGCTGTTTTTT
CASSLARAENTGELFF
>TRBV19|-|TRBD1|TRBJ2-1
TGTGCCAGTAGTATACAGGACAGGGGGTATGAGCAGTTCTTC
CASSIQDRGYEQFF
>TRBV5-1|-|-|TRBJ2-1
TGCGCCAGCCGACCGGACTTAGGCGGTGAGCAGTTCTTC
CASRPDLGGEQFF
>TRBV5-1|-|-|TRBJ1-4
TGCGCCAGCAGCCAACAGGGTTCTGAAAAACTGTTTTTT
CASSQQGSEKLFF
>TRBV5-1|-|TRBD1|TRBJ2-7
TGCGCCAGCAGCCTGGGACAGGGTCCCTACGAGCAGTACTTC
CASSLGQGPYEQYF
>TRBV28|-|-|TRBJ2-7
TGTGCCAGCAGTTCCGGGACACACTACGAGCAGTACTTC
CASSSGTHYEQYF
>TRBV6-6|-|-|TRBJ1-2
TGTGCCAGCAGTCGCCGGACCGGGAGAAGGGATAGTGGCTACACCTTC
CASSRRTGRRDSGYTF
>TRBV11-3|-|TRBD1|TRBJ2-2
TGTGCCAGCAGCCAAGGACAGGCGGCTAGTTGGGACACCGGGGAGCTGTTTTTT
CASSQGQAASWDTGELFF
>TRBV19|-|-|TRBJ1-2
TGTGCCAGTAGTGACAGCCTCTATGGCTACACCTTC
CASSDSLYGYTF
>TRBV9|-|-|TRBJ1-2
TGTGCCAGCAGCGTAGACTCAGACCCTAGGTATGGCTACACCTTC
CASSVDSDPRYGYTF
>TRBV4-1|-|TRBD1|TRBJ1-2
TGCGCCAGCAGCCAAGATTCAGGGACAGTCTATGGCTACACCTTC
CASSQDSGTVYGYTF
>TRBV7-8|-|-|TRBJ2-5
TGTGCCAGCAGCTTAGGGAGACCAGGGGCCCAAGAGACCCAGTACTTC
CASSLGRPGAQETQYF
>TRBV2|-|TRBD2|TRBJ2-1
TGTGCCAGCAGCGCCTCGACTAGCGGGAGGGTGATTGAGCAGTTCTTC
CASSASTSGRVIEQFF
>TRBV5-1|-|-|TRBJ1-1
TGCGCCAGCTCCACTACGGGACCGGTTGGAACTGAAGCTTTCTTT
CASSTTGPVGTEAFF
>TRBV7-6|once|-|TRBJ2-1
TGTGCCAGCAGCTTAGGGGGCGGGGCAGTCAATGAGCAGTTCTTC
CASSLGGGAVNEQFF
>TRBV9|-|-|TRBJ1-3
TGTGCCAGCAGCGTGGCCTCTGGAAACACCATATATTTT
CASSVASGNTIYF
>TRBV10-3|-|-|TRBJ2-2
TGTGCCATCAGTGACCCGGGAGTCATGTCGAAAACCGGGGAGCTGTTTTTT
CAISDPGVMSKTGELFF
>TRBV7-6|once|-|TRBJ2-6
TGTGCCAGCAGCTTAGGACAGTTCCACTCTGGGGCCAACGTCCTGACTTTC
CASSLGQFHSGANVLTF
>TRBV5-6|-|TRBD2|TRBJ2-2
TGTGCCAGCAGCGACCCGGAAGCGGGAGTTGGGGAGCTGTTTTTT
CASSDPEAGVGELFF
>TRBV7-9|-|TRBD2|TRBJ2-3
TGTGCCAGCAGCGCCGGCCCGGGACTAGCGGGAGAACTGGATACGCAGTATTTT
CASSAGPGLAGELDTQYF
>TRBV10-2|-|TRBD2|TRBJ2-3
TGCGCCAGCAGATTGGGACTAGCGGCAGATACGCAGTATTTT
CASRLGLAADTQYF
>TRBV29-1|-|TRBD2|TRBJ2-7
TGCAGCGTTGAATCGGCACTAGCGGGCGAGCAGTACTTC
CSVESALAGEQYF
>TRBV6-1|-|TRBD2|TRBJ2-7
TGTGCCAGCAGGAGGGAGGGGCGAGCCTACGAGCAGTACTTC
CASRREGRAYEQYF
>TRBV19|-|-|TRBJ2-3
TGTGCCAGTAGTATGGACCGTGCAGATACGCAGTATTTT
CASSMDRADTQYF
>TRBV5-1|-|-|TRBJ2-1
TGCGCCAGCAGCTTGGCGGAGAACTACAATGAGCAGTTCTTC
CASSLAENYNEQFF
>TRBV14|-|-|TRBJ2-5
TGTGCCAGCACCCTCTCCGGAGGGGATGAGACCCAGTACTTC
CASTLSGGDETQYF
>TRBV7-2|-|-|TRBJ2-4
TGTGCCAGCAGCTTAGTATCAGGCAACGGGGGCAAAAACATTCAGTACTTC
CASSLVSGNGGKNIQYF
>TRBV28|-|-|TRBJ2-7
TGTGCCAGCAGTTTATCCGGGATACACTCCGAGGGGCCCTACGAGCAGTACTTC
CASSLSGIHSEGPYEQYF
>TRBV5-4|-|-|TRBJ2-3
TGTGCCAGCAGCTTGGAGGGTTGGGTAGTACAGAAAGAGGTCACAGATACGCAGTATTTT
CASSLEGWVVQKEVTDTQYF
>TRBV11-3|-|TRBD2|TRBJ2-1
TGTGCCAGCAGCCAGATAGCGGGAGGAGGCTACAATGAGCAGTTCTTC
CASSQIAGGGYNEQFF
>TRBV15|-|TRBD2|TRBJ2-3
TGTGCCACCAGCATCGGCGGGAGATTCACAGATACGCAGTATTTT
CATSIGGRFTDTQYF
>TRBV5-6|-|TRBD1|TRBJ1-4
TGTGCCAGCAGACAAGGGGGCGACTACAATGAAAAACTGTTTTTT
CASRQGGDYNEKLFF
>TRBV27|-|-|TRBJ2-1
TGTGCCAGCAACCAGGGGCTCTCCTACAATGAGCAGTTCTTC
CASNQGLSYNEQFF
>TRBV7-7|-|-|TRBJ2-7
TGTGCCAGCAGCAGGGGGGAGCACTACGAGCAGTACTTC
CASSRGEHYEQYF
>TRBV19|-|TRBD1|TRBJ1-5
TGTGCCAGTAGTACTGACAGGGGGCAACAGCCCCAGCATTTT
CASSTDRGQQPQHF
>TRBV10-3|-|TRBD2|TRBJ2-2
TGTGCCATCAGTGACGGGACTAGCGGCCCCCGGGGAACCGGGGAGCTGTTTTTT
CAISDGTSGPRGTGELFF
>TRBV5-1|-|-|TRBJ2-7
TGCGCCAGCAGCTTCGATAATCCTTACGAGCAGTACTTC
CASSFDNPYEQYF
>TRBV6-5|-|TRBD1|TRBJ2-1
TGTGCCAGCGCCGATACAGGGGGGTCCTACAATGAGCAGTTCTTC
CASADTGGSYNEQFF
>TRBV11-3|-|-|TRBJ2-6
TGTGCCAGCAGAAAGACCAGGGGGACTCCCTTCTCTGGGGCCAACGTCCTGACTTTC
CASRKTRGTPFSGANVLTF
>TRBV5-1|-|-|TRBJ2-1
TGCGCCAGCAGCTTGGGACAAATCTCCTACAATGAGCAGTTCTTC
CASSLGQISYNEQFF
>TRBV6-5|-|TRBD2|TRBJ2-5
TGTGCCAGCAGTTCCCAAGGCGGGAGGACCCAAGAGACCCAGTACTTC
CASSSQGGRTQETQYF
>TRBV14|-|-|TRBJ2-5
TGTGCCAGCAGCCAAGATTGGCGGGAGACCCAGTACTTC
CASSQDWRETQYF
>TRBV10-3|once|TRBD2|TRBJ2-5
TGTGCCATCAGTGAGGGGGCTGGCAATAGCGGGTATGAGACCCAGTACTTC
CAISEGAGNSGYETQYF
>TRBV29-1|-|-|TRBJ2-5
TGCAGCGTTGAACAGAACATACAAGAGACCCAGTACTTC
CSVEQNIQETQYF
>TRBV11-2|-|-|TRBJ2-7
TGTGCCAGCAGCCCCGGGGCCGAGCAGTACTTC
CASSPGAEQYF
>TRBV5-4|-|-|TRBJ1-1
TGTGTCAGCAGCCTTATTAATGGGCGGGAAGCTTTCTTT
CVSSLINGREAFF
>TRBV5-1|-|-|TRBJ2-3
TGCGCCAGCAGCTTGAGGATGGCAGATACGCAGTATTTT
CASSLRMADTQYF
>TRBV25-1|-|-|TRBJ1-1
TGTGCCAGCAGTCGGGGGTTCGCTGAAGCTTTCTTT
CASSRGFAEAFF
>TRBV2|-|TRBD1|TRBJ2-7
TGTGCCAGCAGTGAATACAGGGGCTCCGAGCAGTACTTC
CASSEYRGSEQYF
>TRBV11-1|-|-|TRBJ1-6
TGTGCCAGCAGCCTCGCGGGGAGCTCCTATAATTCACCCCTCCACTTT
CASSLAGSSYNSPLHF
>TRBV14|-|TRBD2|TRBJ2-1
TGTGCCAGCAGCCACCTACCCGGACTAGCGGGACTTGGTAATGAGCAGTTCTTC
CASSHLPGLAGLGNEQFF